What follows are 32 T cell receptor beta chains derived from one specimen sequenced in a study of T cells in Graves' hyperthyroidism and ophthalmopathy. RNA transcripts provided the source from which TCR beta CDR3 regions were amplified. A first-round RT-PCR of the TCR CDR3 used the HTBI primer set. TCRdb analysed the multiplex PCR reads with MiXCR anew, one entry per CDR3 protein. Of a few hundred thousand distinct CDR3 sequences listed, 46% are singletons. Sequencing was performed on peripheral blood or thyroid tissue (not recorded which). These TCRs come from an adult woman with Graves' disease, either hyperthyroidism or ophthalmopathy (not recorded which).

The CDR3 loop reads CSVPDISGNTIYF. CDR3 nucleotide sequence: TGCAGCGTGCCGGATATCTCTGGAAACACCATATATTTT. V gene TRBV29-1 combines with J gene TRBJ1-3; no reliable D call. CDR3 length equals 13 residues. V was clipped by 6 bases and J by 0 bases, with 9 bases between them. Germline V gene data show CDR1 as SQVTM and CDR2 as ANQGSEA.

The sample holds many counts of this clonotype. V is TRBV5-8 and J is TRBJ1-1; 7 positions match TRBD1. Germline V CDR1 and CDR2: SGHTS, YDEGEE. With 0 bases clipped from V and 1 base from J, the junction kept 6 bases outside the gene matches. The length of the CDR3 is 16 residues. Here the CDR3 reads CASSLERGRGNTEAFF. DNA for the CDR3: TGTGCCAGCAGCTTGGAGAGGGGGCGGGGGAACACTGAAGCTTTCTTT. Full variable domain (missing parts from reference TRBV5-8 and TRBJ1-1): EAGVTQSPTHLIKTRGQQATLRCSPISGHTSVYWYQQALGLGLQFLLWYDEGEERNRGNFPPRFSGRQFPNYSSELNVNALELEDSALYLCASSLERGRGNTEAFFGQGTRLTVV.

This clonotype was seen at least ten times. The CDR3 sequence is CASSLRVSVYGYTF. DNA of the CDR3: TGTGCCAGCAGTCTGAGGGTATCAGTCTATGGCTACACCTTC. The chain uses TRBV2 and TRBJ1-2; D call uncertain. The CDR3 spans 14 residues. The germline V and J ends were trimmed by 5 bases and 4 bases, with 14 bases remaining between them. Germline CDR1 SNHLY, CDR2 FYNNEI.

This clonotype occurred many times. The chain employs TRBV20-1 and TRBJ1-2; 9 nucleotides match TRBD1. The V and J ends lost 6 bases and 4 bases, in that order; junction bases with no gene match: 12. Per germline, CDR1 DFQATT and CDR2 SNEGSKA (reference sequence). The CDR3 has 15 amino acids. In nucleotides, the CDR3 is TGCAGTGCAACTCTAACAGGGGGCGCAAGCTATGGCTACACCTTC. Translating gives CSATLTGGASYGYTF.

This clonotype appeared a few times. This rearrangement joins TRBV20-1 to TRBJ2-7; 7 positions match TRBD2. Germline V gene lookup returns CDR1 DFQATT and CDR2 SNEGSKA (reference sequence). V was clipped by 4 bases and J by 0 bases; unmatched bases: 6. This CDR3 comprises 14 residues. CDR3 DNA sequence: TGCAGTGCTACCGGACTAGGCTACTCCTACGAGCAGTACTTC. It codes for CSATGLGYSYEQYF.

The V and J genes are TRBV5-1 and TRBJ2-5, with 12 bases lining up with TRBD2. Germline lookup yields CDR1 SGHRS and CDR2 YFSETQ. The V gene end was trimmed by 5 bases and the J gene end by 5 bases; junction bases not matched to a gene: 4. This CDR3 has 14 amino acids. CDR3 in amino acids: CASRRTSGVETQYF. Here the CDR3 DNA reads TGCGCCAGCAGGCGGACTAGCGGGGTGGAGACCCAGTACTTC.

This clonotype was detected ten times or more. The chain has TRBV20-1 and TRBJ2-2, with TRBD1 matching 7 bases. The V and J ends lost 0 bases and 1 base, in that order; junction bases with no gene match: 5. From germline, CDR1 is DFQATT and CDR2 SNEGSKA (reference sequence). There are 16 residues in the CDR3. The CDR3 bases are TGCAGTGCTAGAGATCCGGCAGGGGGGAACACCGGGGAGCTGTTTTTT. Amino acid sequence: CSARDPAGGNTGELFF.

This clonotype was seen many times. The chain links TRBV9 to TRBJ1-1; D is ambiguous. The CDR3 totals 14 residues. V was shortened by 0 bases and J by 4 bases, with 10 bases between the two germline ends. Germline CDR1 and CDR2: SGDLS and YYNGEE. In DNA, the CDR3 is TGTGCCAGCAGCGTAGACCAGGTCGGCACTGAAGCTTTCTTT. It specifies CASSVDQVGTEAFF.

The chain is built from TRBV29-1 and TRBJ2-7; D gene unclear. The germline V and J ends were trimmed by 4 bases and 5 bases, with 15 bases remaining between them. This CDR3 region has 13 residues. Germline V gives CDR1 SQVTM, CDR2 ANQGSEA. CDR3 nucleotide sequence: TGCAGCGTTGCCCAGTTAGCCTCTCACGAGCAGTACTTC. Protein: CSVAQLASHEQYF.

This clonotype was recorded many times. CDR3 region: CASSHPRGGSAEAFF. The DNA for the CDR3 is TGTGCCAGCAGTCACCCCCGCGGGGGATCCGCTGAAGCTTTCTTT. V gene TRBV6-5 combines with J gene TRBJ1-1, with D maybe TRBD1 (5 bases). Per the germline V gene, CDR1 is MNHEY and CDR2 is SVGAGI. The CDR3 is made up of 15 amino acids. V lost 5 bases and J lost 6, with 19 bases in between.

The CDR3 is CATGDRAVETQYF. DNA of the CDR3: TGTGCCACCGGGGACAGGGCAGTTGAGACCCAGTACTTC. The chain carries TRBV24-1 and TRBJ2-5; 9 bases fit TRBD1. CDR3 length: 13 amino acids. The J segment lost 5 bases and the V segment lost 9 bases, leaving 6 bases of the junction unmatched. Germline lookup yields CDR1 KGHDR and CDR2 SFDVKD.

In DNA, the CDR3 is TGCAGTTCCCGACTAGCGGGAGTATCGGGCTATGGCTACACCTTC. Translation gives CSSRLAGVSGYGYTF. This chain uses TRBV20-1 with TRBJ1-2; D gene ambiguous. CDR1 is DFQATT, CDR2 SNEGSKA, per germline (reference sequence). The ends were cut back, 8 bases at V and 4 bases at J, with 23 bases in the middle. This CDR3 spans 15 amino acids.

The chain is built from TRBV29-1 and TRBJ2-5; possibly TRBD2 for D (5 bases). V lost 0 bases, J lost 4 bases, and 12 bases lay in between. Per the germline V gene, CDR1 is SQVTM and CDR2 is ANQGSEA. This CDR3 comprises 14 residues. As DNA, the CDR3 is TGCAGCGTTGAAGAAAAAACTAGGTCAGAGACCCAGTACTTC. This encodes CSVEEKTRSETQYF.

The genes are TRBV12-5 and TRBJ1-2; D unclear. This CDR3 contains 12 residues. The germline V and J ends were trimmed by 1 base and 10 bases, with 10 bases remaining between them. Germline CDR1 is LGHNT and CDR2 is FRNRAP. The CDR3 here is CASGLEGRFYTF. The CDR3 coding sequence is TGTGCTAGTGGTTTGGAAGGTCGATTCTACACCTTC.

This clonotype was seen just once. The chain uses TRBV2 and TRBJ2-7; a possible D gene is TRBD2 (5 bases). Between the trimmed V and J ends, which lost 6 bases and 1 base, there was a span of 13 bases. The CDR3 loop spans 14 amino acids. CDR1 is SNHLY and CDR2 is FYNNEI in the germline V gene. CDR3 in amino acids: CASSPAEGSYEQYF. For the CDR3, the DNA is TGTGCCAGCAGCCCCGCCGAGGGTTCCTACGAGCAGTACTTC.

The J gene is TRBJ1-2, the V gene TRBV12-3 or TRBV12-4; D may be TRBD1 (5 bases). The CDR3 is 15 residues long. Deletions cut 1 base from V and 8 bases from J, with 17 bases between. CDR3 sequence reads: CASSLGDLAGWGYTF. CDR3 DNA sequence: TGTGCCAGCAGTTTAGGGGACCTAGCGGGCTGGGGCTACACCTTC.

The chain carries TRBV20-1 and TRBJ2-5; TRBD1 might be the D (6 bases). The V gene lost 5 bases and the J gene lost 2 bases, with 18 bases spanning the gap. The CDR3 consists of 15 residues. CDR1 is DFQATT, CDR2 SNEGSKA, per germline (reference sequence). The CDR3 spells CSALRPSGAQETQYF. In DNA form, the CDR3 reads TGCAGTGCTCTACGTCCTTCAGGGGCTCAAGAGACCCAGTACTTC.

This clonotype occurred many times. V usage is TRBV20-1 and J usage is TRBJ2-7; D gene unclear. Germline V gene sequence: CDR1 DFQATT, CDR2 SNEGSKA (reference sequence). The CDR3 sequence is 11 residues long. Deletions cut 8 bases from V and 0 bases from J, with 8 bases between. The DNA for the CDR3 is TGCAGTAGCAGGAGCTCCTACGAGCAGTACTTC. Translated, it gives CSSRSSYEQYF.

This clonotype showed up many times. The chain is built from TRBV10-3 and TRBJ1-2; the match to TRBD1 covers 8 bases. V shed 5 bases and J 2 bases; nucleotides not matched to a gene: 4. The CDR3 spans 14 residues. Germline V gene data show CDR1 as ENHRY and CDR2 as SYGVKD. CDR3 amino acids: CAISTGQGNYGYTF. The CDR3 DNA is TGTGCCATCAGTACCGGACAGGGAAACTATGGCTACACCTTC.

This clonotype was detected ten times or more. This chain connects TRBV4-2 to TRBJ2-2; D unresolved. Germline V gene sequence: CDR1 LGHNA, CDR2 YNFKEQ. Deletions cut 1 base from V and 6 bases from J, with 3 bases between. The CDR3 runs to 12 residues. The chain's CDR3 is CASSQGSGELFF. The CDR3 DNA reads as TGTGCCAGCAGCCAAGGGTCCGGGGAGCTGTTTTTT.

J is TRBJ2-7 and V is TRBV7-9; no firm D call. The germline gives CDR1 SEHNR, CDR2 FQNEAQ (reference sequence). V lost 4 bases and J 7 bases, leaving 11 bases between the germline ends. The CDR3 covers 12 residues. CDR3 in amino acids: CASSSTQVEQYF. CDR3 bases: TGTGCCAGCAGCTCGACCCAGGTTGAGCAGTACTTC.

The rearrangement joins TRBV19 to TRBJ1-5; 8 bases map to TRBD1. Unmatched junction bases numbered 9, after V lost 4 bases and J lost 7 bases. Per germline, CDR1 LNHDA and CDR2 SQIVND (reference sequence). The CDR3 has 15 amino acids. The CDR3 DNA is TGTGCCAGTAGTACCTCCGACAGGGGAGGCCAGCCCCAGCATTTT. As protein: CASSTSDRGGQPQHF. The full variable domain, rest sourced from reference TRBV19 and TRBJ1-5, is DGGITQSPKYLFRKEGQNVTLSCEQNLNHDAMYWYRQDPGQGLRLIYYSQIVNDFQKGDIAEGYSVSREKKESFPLTVTSAQKNPTAFYLCASSTSDRGGQPQHFGDGTRLSIL.

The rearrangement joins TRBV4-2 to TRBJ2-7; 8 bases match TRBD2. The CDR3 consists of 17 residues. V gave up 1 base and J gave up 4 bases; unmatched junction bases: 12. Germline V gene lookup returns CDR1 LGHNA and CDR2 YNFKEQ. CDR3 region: CASSQVVTTGRAYEQYF. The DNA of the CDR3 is TGTGCCAGCAGCCAAGTCGTGACTACCGGGAGGGCGTACGAGCAGTACTTC.

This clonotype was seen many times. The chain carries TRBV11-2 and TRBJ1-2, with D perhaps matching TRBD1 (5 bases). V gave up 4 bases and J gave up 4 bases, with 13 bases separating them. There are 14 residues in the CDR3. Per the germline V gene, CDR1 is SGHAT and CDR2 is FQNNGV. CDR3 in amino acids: CASSSLGRVYGYTF. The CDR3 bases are TGTGCCAGCAGCTCCTTGGGGCGCGTCTATGGCTACACCTTC.

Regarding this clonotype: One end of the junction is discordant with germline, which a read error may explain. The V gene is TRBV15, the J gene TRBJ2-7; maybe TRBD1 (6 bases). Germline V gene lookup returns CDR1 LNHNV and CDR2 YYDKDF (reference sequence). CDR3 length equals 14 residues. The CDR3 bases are TGTGCCACCAGCAGAGGACAGGTTGCCTACGAACAGTACTTC. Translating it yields CATSRGQVAYEQYF.

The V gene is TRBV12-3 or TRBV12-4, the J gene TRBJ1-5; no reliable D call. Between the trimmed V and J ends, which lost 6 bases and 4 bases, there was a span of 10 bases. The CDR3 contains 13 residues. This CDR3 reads CASSPLMNQPQHF. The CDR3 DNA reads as TGTGCCAGCAGCCCACTAATGAATCAGCCCCAGCATTTT.

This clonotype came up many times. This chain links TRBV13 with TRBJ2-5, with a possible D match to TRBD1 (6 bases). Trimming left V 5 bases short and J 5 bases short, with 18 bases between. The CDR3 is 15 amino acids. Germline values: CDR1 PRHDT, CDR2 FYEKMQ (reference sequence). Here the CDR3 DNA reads TGTGCCAGCAGCATTAGAGGTAGGGGGAAGGAGACCCAGTACTTC. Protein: CASSIRGRGKETQYF.

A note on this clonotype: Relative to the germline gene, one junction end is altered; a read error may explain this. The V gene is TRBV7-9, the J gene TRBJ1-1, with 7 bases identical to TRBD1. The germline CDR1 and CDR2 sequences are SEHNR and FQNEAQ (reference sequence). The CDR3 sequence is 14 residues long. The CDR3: CASSLARDSLQAFF. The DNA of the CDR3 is TGCGCCAGCAGCCTAGCCCGGGACAGCCTTCAAGCTTTCTTT.

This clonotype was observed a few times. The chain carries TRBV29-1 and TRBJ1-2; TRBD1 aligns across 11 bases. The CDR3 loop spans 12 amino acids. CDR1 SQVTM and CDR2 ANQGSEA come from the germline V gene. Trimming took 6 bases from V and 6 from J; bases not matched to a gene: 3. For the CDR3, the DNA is TGCAGCGTGGAGGACAGGGGGCATGGCTACACCTTC. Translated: CSVEDRGHGYTF.

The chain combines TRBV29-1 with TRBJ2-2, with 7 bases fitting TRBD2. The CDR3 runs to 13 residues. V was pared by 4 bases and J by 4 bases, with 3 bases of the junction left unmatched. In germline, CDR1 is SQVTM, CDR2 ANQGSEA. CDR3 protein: CSVGRELTGELFF. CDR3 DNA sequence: TGCAGCGTTGGGCGGGAGCTCACCGGGGAGCTGTTTTTT.

Here the CDR3 reads CSARDWGDRETQYF. The DNA for the CDR3 is TGCAGTGCTAGAGATTGGGGAGATCGGGAGACCCAGTACTTC. The V gene is TRBV20-1, the J gene TRBJ2-5; perhaps TRBD2 as D (5 bases). The CDR3 length is 14 residues. Trimming took 0 bases from V and 5 from J, leaving 13 bases between them. Germline V gene lookup returns CDR1 DFQATT and CDR2 SNEGSKA (reference sequence).

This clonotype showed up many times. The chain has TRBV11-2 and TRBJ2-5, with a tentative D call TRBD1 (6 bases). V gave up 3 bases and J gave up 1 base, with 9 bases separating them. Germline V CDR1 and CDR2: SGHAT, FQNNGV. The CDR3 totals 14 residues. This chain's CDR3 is CASSLAGVQETQYF. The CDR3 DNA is TGTGCCAGCAGCTTGGCAGGGGTCCAAGAGACCCAGTACTTC.